These T cell receptor beta chains were read from a single sample in a study of T-cell reconstitution after alpha-beta-depleted transplantation in children. TCRdb used MiXCR to reprocess the PCR reads, holding one entry per CDR3 protein. Altogether over 100,000 distinct CDR3 sequences are present, approximately 10% being singletons, with the ten largest covering approximately 36%. This sample comprised PBMCs, obtained before TCRalphabeta/CD19-depleted stem cell transplant. The receptors originated from a boy between 2 and 15 years old with acute lymphoblastic leukemia, due to receive a stem cell transplant. Both conserved end residues are part of each CDR3. Fields, in order: D gene, J gene, V gene, CDR3 protein. A D gene is named only where the DNA matches it firmly.

TRBD1,TRBJ2-7,TRBV20-1,CSARSPQTGDERYF
.,TRBJ2-5,TRBV20-1,CSAKGPRETQYF
.,TRBJ1-5,TRBV11-2,CASSTGIKNRPQHF
.,TRBJ1-3,TRBV12-3/TRBV12-4,CASSLAGDGNTIYF
.,TRBJ2-1,TRBV5-4,CASSSSQHSYNEQFF
.,TRBJ1-1,TRBV12-3/TRBV12-4,CASSLRTAGTEAFF
.,TRBJ1-1,TRBV4-1,CASSQWLNTEAFF
TRBD2,TRBJ2-3,TRBV4-1,CASSQESGAVDTQYF
TRBD1,TRBJ1-1,TRBV5-1,CASSPGTGGPGAEAFF
.,TRBJ1-5,TRBV6-5,CASSSSHGQPQHF
.,TRBJ1-1,TRBV28,CASSLWGTSTEAFF
TRBD1,TRBJ1-5,TRBV20-1,CSARGTGGQPQHF
TRBD2,TRBJ2-1,TRBV12-3/TRBV12-4,CASILSGIENNEQFF
TRBD2,TRBJ2-3,TRBV5-1,CASTKLAGVGDTQYF
.,TRBJ1-1,TRBV7-2,CASSRVGRQAFF
TRBD1,TRBJ1-4,TRBV12-3/TRBV12-4,CASAPGQGGEKLFF
TRBD2,TRBJ2-1,TRBV15,CATSREGLAGGRNEQFF
.,TRBJ2-1,TRBV6-1,CASRTTAYNEQFF
.,TRBJ2-1,TRBV7-9,CASSLGPGDEQFF
TRBD2,TRBJ2-1,TRBV28,CASSLGRELDEQFF
.,TRBJ2-3,TRBV24-1,CATSDRHTDTQYF
.,TRBJ2-5,TRBV25-1,CASSEWSGQETQYF
.,TRBJ2-2,TRBV12-3/TRBV12-4,CASSFSGAYTGELFF
.,TRBJ2-1,TRBV7-8,CASSRGFGGGYNEQFF
.,TRBJ2-1,TRBV11-2,CASSLQLANYNEQFF
.,TRBJ1-2,TRBV29-1,CSVQFSPGLGRYGYTF
.,TRBJ2-6,TRBV3-1,CASSQDRGSGANVLTF
TRBD1,TRBJ2-5,TRBV5-6,CASSPRTGSNQETQYF
.,TRBJ1-1,TRBV10-3,CAISDFRVNTEAFF
TRBD1,TRBJ1-1,TRBV6-1,CASRGQTGLNTEAFF
TRBD2,TRBJ2-1,TRBV20-1,CSAITLAGGYRNEQFF
TRBD1,TRBJ2-1,TRBV12-3/TRBV12-4,CASSHRQGVINEQFF
TRBD1,TRBJ2-7,TRBV12-3/TRBV12-4,CASSGDRSYEQYF
TRBD2,TRBJ2-5,TRBV7-7,CASSLSSGRAGETQYF
TRBD2,TRBJ2-1,TRBV7-9,CASSASRTSGRTTYNEQFF
.,TRBJ1-4,TRBV11-1,CASSSLTRQSPRNEKLFF
TRBD2,TRBJ2-7,TRBV20-1,CSATEIAGIAYEQYF
.,TRBJ2-2,TRBV6-5,CASSYLHVISNTGELFF
.,TRBJ2-2,TRBV7-9,CATIRPLGANTGELFF